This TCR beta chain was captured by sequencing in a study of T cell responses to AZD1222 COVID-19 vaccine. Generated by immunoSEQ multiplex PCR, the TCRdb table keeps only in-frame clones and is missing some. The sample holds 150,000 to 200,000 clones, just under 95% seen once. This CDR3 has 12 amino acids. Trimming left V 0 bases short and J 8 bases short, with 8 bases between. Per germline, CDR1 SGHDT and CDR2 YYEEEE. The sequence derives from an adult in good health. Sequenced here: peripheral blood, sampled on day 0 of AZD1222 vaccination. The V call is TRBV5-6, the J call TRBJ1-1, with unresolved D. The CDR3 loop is CASSLERREAFF. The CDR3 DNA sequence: TGTGCCAGCAGCTTGGAACGGCGAGAAGCTTTCTTT. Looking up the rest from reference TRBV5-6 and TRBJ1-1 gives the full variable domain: DAGVTQSPTHLIKTRGQQVTLRCSPKSGHDTVSWYQQALGQGPQFIFQYYEEEERQRGNFPDRFSGHQFPNYSSELNVNALLLGDSALYLCASSLERREAFFGQGTRLTVV.